This T cell receptor (beta chain) comes out of a study of T cell clones after liver transplantation. This clone has only a few counts. Clones were sequenced by immunoSEQ multiplex PCR, and TCRdb holds only the in-frame ones, with some missing. This table has about 74,000 clones, roughly 80% appearing once. CDR3 length: 13 residues. Trimming removed 7 bases at V and 4 bases at J, with 11 bases between. The germline CDR1 and CDR2 sequences are LNHDA and SQIVND (reference sequence). The chain carries TRBV19 and TRBJ2-1; the D gene is possibly TRBD2 (5 bases). The sample consisted of CD4+ T cells from blood, taken before liver transplant. This receptor was identified in a human donor who received a liver transplant. CDR3 sequence (DNA): TGTGCCAGTAAAGGCGGGCGGTACAATGAGCAGTTCTTC. Residues: CASKGGRYNEQFF. Full variable domain (rest looked up from reference TRBV19 and TRBJ2-1): DGGITQSPKYLFRKEGQNVTLSCEQNLNHDAMYWYRQDPGQGLRLIYYSQIVNDFQKGDIAEGYSVSREKKESFPLTVTSAQKNPTAFYLCASKGGRYNEQFFGPGTRLTVL.